Listed below are T cell receptor beta chains from one sample, sequenced in a study of cytomegalovirus exposure and HLA in healthy donors. Generated by immunoSEQ multiplex PCR, the TCRdb table keeps only in-frame clones and is missing some. This table has some 180,000 clones, 80% to 85% appearing once. Specimen: PBMCs. Receptors were obtained from a woman aged 30 to 39 in good health and CMV-seronegative. Both conserved end residues are part of each CDR3. The D gene is left open where the match is weak. Clone size appears in some rows only: once, few, many, or a class for an expanded clone.

len	v_gene	abundance	j_gene	d_gene	CDR3nt	CDR3aa
15	TRBV7-3	NA	TRBJ2-1	TRBD2	TGTGCCAGCAGCTTAATAGCGGGTTTCTACAATGAGCAGTTCTTC	CASSLIAGFYNEQFF
15	TRBV5-4	NA	TRBJ1-1	TRBD1	TGTGCCAGCAGTTTCGCCGGGACAGGCTACACTGAAGCTTTCTTT	CASSFAGTGYTEAFF
13	TRBV6-5	NA	TRBJ1-2	NA	TGTGCCAGCAGCCCGACACCCGACTATGGCTACACCTTC	CASSPTPDYGYTF
14	TRBV6-5	NA	TRBJ2-7	TRBD1	TGTGCCAGCAGGAAAGGACAGGGTCCCTACGAGCAGTACTTC	CASRKGQGPYEQYF
13	TRBV18	once	TRBJ2-2	NA	TGTGCCAGCTCACCAGGAGGGATCGGGGAGCTGTTTTTT	CASSPGGIGELFF
14	TRBV9	NA	TRBJ1-4	TRBD1	TGTGCCAGCAGCGTAAGGACAGGCGATGAAAAACTGTTTTTT	CASSVRTGDEKLFF
15	TRBV7-9	NA	TRBJ1-1	NA	TGTGCCAGCAGCTTAGGTATAGGGGTCTGGACTGAAGCTTTCTTT	CASSLGIGVWTEAFF
12	TRBV30	NA	TRBJ1-1	NA	TGTGCCTGGAGTGTAACCGGGAGTGAAGCTTTCTTT	CAWSVTGSEAFF
13	TRBV7-3	few	TRBJ2-5	NA	TGTGCCAGCAGCTTAGGGGGGATGAAGACCCAGTACTTC	CASSLGGMKTQYF
13	TRBV4-1	NA	TRBJ1-5	NA	TGCGCCAGCAGCAACAGGGGCAATCAGCCCCAGCATTTT	CASSNRGNQPQHF
13	TRBV29-1	few	TRBJ1-5	NA	TGCAGCGTTGCCGGGAGAGGCAATCAGCCCCAGCATTTT	CSVAGRGNQPQHF
15	TRBV30	NA	TRBJ2-5	NA	TGTGCCTGGAGTCGAGGTTCTTCCTCACAAGAGACCCAGTACTTC	CAWSRGSSSQETQYF
15	TRBV28	few	TRBJ1-5	TRBD1	TGTGCCAGCAGCCCGATACAGGGGGCTGAACAGCCCCAGCATTTT	CASSPIQGAEQPQHF
13	TRBV19	NA	TRBJ1-6	TRBD1	TGTGCCAGTAGTATCGGGCAGGGGGCGCCCCTCCACTTT	CASSIGQGAPLHF
14	TRBV11-2	NA	TRBJ2-7	TRBD2	TGTGCCAGCAGCACCCCGACTAGCGGGGGCGAGCAGTACTTC	CASSTPTSGGEQYF
16	TRBV7-6	NA	TRBJ2-1	TRBD2	TGTGCCAGCAGCTTAGGTGGGACTAGCTTAGAGAAAATACAGTTCTTC	CASSLGGTSLEKIQFF
11	TRBV19	few	TRBJ1-2	TRBD1	TGTGCCACCACAGGGGCCCATGGCTACACCTTC	CATTGAHGYTF
11	TRBV29-1	NA	TRBJ1-1	NA	TGCAGCGTTGTAAAGCTAGATGAAGCTTTCTTT	CSVVKLDEAFF
15	TRBV7-9	NA	TRBJ2-2	TRBD1	TGTGCGCAAACTGTGGGGACAGGGCTCACCGGGGAGCTGTTTTTT	CAQTVGTGLTGELFF
15	TRBV4-1	once	TRBJ1-5	NA	TGCGCCAGCAGCCAAGGTGGTCAGAGCAATCAGCCCCAGCATTTT	CASSQGGQSNQPQHF
13	TRBV30	NA	TRBJ1-5	NA	TGTGCCTGGAGTGTGGGCCGAAATCAGCCCCAGCATTTT	CAWSVGRNQPQHF
13	TRBV4-1	few	TRBJ2-7	NA	TGCGCCAGCAGCCAGGGGCCCCGTTTTGAGCAGTACTTC	CASSQGPRFEQYF
19	TRBV9	NA	TRBJ1-5	NA	TGTGCCAGCGGCGGTCTGGAGGACAGCACGCCGTATAGCAATCAGCCCCAGCATTTT	CASGGLEDSTPYSNQPQHF
14	TRBV5-1	NA	TRBJ2-5	NA	TGCGCCAGCAGCTTGGCCCTAGAGGGAGAGACCCAGTACTTC	CASSLALEGETQYF
17	TRBV4-2	NA	TRBJ2-3	TRBD2	TGTGCCAGCAGCCTCAGGACTAGCGGGGGCCCCACAGATACGCAGTATTTT	CASSLRTSGGPTDTQYF
16	TRBV5-6	NA	TRBJ1-5	TRBD1	TGTGCCAGCAGCTTAACGGGACAGGGACACGATCAGCCCCAGCATTTT	CASSLTGQGHDQPQHF
13	TRBV2	NA	TRBJ2-2	TRBD2	TGTGCCAGCAACCCCCGGGGGGCCGGGGAGCTGTTTTTT	CASNPRGAGELFF
18	TRBV21-1	NA	TRBJ2-7	NA	TGTGCCAGCAGCAAAGTGGGACGGGGGGGAGCGCGCGACTGCGAGCAGTACTTC	CASSKVGRGGARDCEQYF
16	TRBV14	NA	TRBJ2-3	TRBD1	TGTGCCAGCAGCCAAGGGGGGACAGGGGTTCGAGATACGCAGTATTTT	CASSQGGTGVRDTQYF
17	TRBV28	NA	TRBJ2-7	TRBD1	TGTGCCAGCAGTTCGATTTTTGGGACAGACAGCTCCTACGAGCAGTACTTC	CASSSIFGTDSSYEQYF
16	TRBV19	NA	TRBJ1-2	TRBD1	TGTGCCAGTAGCCCTACGACAGGGGCTGCCAACTATGGCTACACCTTC	CASSPTTGAANYGYTF
13	TRBV28	NA	TRBJ2-7	NA	TGTGCCAGCAGTCCCCCCTGGGAGAACGAGCAGTACTTC	CASSPPWENEQYF
14	TRBV5-1	NA	TRBJ2-2	TRBD2	TGCGCCAGCAGCTTGGTAGCGGGCACCGGGGAGCTGTTTTTT	CASSLVAGTGELFF
14	TRBV25-1	many	TRBJ2-2	TRBD1	TGTGCCAGCAGTGAGGACAGGGACACCGGGGAGCTGTTTTTT	CASSEDRDTGELFF
17	TRBV7-3	NA	TRBJ1-4	TRBD1	TGTGCCAGCAGCTTAATGAGGGGACAGGGAACTAATGAAAAACTGTTTTTT	CASSLMRGQGTNEKLFF
15	TRBV9	once	TRBJ2-2	NA	TGTGCCAGCAGCGTAGGCCAGGGGGGCACCGGGGAGCTGTTTTTT	CASSVGQGGTGELFF
19	TRBV5-6	NA	TRBJ2-3	TRBD1	TGTGCCAGCAGCACATCTCCGGGACAGGTGGCCCCTAGCACAGATACGCAGTATTTT	CASSTSPGQVAPSTDTQYF
14	TRBV5-6	once	TRBJ1-5	NA	TGTGCCAGCAGTGGGGGGAAGGAGAGTCAGCCCCAGCATTTT	CASSGGKESQPQHF
13	TRBV29-1	NA	TRBJ2-1	NA	TGCAGTCTTACAGGGAAATGGTCAAATGAGCAGTTCTTC	CSLTGKWSNEQFF
15	TRBV28	NA	TRBJ1-2	NA	TGTGCCAGCAGTTTACGACGGGGAGCTAACTATGGCTACACCTTC	CASSLRRGANYGYTF
13	TRBV6-1	NA	TRBJ1-2	NA	TGTGCCAGGGAAACGCCCGGCGGGTATGGCTACACCTTC	CARETPGGYGYTF
14	TRBV7-9	NA	TRBJ2-5	TRBD2	TGTGCCAGCAGGCGCCCGACTAGCGGGGAGACCCAGTACTTC	CASRRPTSGETQYF
15	TRBV14	NA	TRBJ1-1	NA	TGTGCCAGCAGCAATCCTACAGCAGACGACACTGAAGCTTTCTTT	CASSNPTADDTEAFF
15	TRBV6-1	NA	TRBJ2-7	TRBD1	TGTGCCAGCAGTGAAGGGGGGACAGTGTTTTACGAGCAGTACTTC	CASSEGGTVFYEQYF